The clone carrying this T cell receptor (beta chain) occurred a few times. Its antigen remains unidentified. The data originate from a study of cytomegalovirus exposure and HLA in healthy donors. Study outcomes and limitations: Exclusion applied to some V segments, including TRBV6-2 and TRBV6-3, as they were indistinguishable.

Primers included in the PCR were 60 Vbeta and 13 Jbeta primers. The method was immunoSEQ multiplex PCR; TCRdb's version includes in-frame clones alone and lacks a portion of them. The sample lists around 85,000 clones, roughly 80% occurring once. Germline V CDR1 and CDR2: WSHSY, SAAADI. With 4 bases removed from V and 8 bases from J, the gap between germline ends came to 6 bases. This CDR3 is built from 11 residues. This sequence was found in a male donor in good health and CMV-seronegative. The specimen sequenced was PBMCs. This chain connects TRBV10-2 to TRBJ2-1, with D possibly TRBD2 on 5 matching bases. The CDR3 reads CASSAGYEQFF. The CDR3 nucleotides read TGCGCCAGCAGTGCGGGGTATGAGCAGTTCTTC.